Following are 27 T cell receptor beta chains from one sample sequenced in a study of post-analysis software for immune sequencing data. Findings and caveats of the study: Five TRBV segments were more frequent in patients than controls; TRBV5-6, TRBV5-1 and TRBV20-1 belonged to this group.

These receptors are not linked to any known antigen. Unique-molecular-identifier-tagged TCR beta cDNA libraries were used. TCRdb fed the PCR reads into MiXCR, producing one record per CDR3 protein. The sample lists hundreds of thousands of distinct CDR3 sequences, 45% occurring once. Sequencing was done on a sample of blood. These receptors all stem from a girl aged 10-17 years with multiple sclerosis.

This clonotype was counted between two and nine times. CDR3 region: CASSYSGQITDTQYF. The CDR3 region has the DNA TGTGCCAGCAGTTACTCAGGACAGATCACAGATACGCAGTATTTT. J is TRBJ2-3 and V is TRBV6-5, with a weak D call TRBD1 (6 bases). The CDR3 consists of 15 residues. Per germline, CDR1 MNHEY and CDR2 SVGAGI. The V end was cut by 0 bases, the J end by 2 bases, with 9 bases between.

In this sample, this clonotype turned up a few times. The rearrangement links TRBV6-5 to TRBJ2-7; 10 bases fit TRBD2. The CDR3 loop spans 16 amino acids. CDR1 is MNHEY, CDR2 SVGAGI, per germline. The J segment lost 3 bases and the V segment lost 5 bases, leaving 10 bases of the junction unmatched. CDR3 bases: TGTGCCAGCAGTAAAACCTCTAGCGGGAGAAACTACGAGCAGTACTTC. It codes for CASSKTSSGRNYEQYF.

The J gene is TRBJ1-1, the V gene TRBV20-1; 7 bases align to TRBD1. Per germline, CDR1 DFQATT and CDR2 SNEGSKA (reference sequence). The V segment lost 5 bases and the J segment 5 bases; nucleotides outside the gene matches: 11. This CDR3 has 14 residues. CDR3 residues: CSACRDSGRTEAFF. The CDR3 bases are TGCAGTGCTTGCCGGGACAGTGGGCGGACTGAAGCTTTCTTT.

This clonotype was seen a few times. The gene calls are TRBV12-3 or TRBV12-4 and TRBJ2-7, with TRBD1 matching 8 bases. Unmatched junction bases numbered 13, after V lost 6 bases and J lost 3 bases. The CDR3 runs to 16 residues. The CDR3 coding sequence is TGTGCCAGCAGGAATTCCCGGGACAGGCCTAACTACGAGCAGTACTTC. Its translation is CASRNSRDRPNYEQYF.

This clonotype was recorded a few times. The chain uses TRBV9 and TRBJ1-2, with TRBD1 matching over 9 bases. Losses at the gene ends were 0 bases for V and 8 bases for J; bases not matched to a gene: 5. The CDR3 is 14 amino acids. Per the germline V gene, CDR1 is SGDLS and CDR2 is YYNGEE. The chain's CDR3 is CASSVGQGEGGYTF. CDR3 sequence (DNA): TGTGCCAGCAGCGTAGGACAGGGGGAAGGCGGCTACACCTTC.

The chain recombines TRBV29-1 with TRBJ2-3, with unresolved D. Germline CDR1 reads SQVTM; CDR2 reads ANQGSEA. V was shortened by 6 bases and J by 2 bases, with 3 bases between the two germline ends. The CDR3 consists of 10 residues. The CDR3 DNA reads TGCAGCGTAGTCACAGATACGCAGTATTTT. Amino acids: CSVVTDTQYF.

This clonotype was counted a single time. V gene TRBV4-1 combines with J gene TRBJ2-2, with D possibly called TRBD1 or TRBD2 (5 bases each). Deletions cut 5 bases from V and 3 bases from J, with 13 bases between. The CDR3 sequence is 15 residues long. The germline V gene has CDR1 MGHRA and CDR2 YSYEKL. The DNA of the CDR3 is TGCGCCAGCAGCTACTTTGGGACCCACACCGGGGAGCTGTTTTTT. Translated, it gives CASSYFGTHTGELFF.

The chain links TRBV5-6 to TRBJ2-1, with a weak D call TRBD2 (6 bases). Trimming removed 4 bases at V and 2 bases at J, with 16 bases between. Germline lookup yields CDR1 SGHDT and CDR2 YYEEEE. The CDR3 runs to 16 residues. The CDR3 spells CASSPGRLGTYNEQFF. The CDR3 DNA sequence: TGTGCCAGCAGCCCGGGGAGGTTAGGGACCTACAATGAGCAGTTCTTC.

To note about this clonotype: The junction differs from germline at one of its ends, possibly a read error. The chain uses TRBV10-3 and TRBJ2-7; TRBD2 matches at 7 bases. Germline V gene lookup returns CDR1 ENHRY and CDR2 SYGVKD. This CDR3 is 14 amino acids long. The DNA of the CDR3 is TGTGCCATCAGTGATGGGGAGGGAGCCTACGAGCACTACTTC. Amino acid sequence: CAISDGEGAYEHYF.

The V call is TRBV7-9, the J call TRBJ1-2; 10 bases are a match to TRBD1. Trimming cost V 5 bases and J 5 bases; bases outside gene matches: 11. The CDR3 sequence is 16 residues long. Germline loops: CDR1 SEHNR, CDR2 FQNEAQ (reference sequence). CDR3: CASSLGYDRGPYGYTF. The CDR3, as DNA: TGTGCCAGCAGCCTGGGCTATGACAGGGGGCCATATGGCTACACCTTC.

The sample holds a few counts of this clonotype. The CDR3: CASILGLTSGKTYNEQFF. The CDR3, as DNA: TGTGCCAGCATATTGGGTTTGACTAGCGGGAAGACCTACAATGAGCAGTTCTTC. The gene calls are TRBV28 and TRBJ2-1; TRBD2 aligns across 11 bases. The germline V gene has CDR1 MDHEN and CDR2 SYDVKM. After removal of 7 bases from V and 2 bases from J, the junction contained 13 bases not matched to a gene. CDR3 size: 18 residues.

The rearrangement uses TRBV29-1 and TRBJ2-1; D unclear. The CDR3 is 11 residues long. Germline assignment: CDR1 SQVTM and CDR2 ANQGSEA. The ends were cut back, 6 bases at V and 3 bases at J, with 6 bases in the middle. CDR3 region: CSVNLYNEQFF. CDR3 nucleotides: TGCAGCGTGAACCTCTACAATGAGCAGTTCTTC.

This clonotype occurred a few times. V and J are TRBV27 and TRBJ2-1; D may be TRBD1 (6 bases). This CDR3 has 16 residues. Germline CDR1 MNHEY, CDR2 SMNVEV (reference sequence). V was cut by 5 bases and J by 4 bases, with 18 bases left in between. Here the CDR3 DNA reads TGTGCCAGCAGTCGAGACGGGACATCGGTATACAATGAGCAGTTCTTC. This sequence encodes CASSRDGTSVYNEQFF.

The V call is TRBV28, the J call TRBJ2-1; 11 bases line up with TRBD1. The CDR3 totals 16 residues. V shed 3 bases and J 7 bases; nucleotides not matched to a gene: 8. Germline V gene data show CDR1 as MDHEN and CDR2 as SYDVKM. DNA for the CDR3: TGTGCCAGCAGTTTGTCAAGGACAGGGGGCCGGAATGAGCAGTTCTTC. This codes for CASSLSRTGGRNEQFF.

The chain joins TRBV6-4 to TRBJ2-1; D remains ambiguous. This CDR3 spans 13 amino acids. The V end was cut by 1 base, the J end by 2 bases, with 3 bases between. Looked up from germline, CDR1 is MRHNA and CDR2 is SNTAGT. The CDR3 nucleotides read TGTGCCAGCAGTGACTTCGCCTACAATGAGCAGTTCTTC. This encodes CASSDFAYNEQFF.

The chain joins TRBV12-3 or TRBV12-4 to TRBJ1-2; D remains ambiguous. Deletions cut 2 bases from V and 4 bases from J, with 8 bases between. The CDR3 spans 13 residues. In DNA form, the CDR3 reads TGTGCCAGCAGTTTAAAGGGCCTCTATGGCTACACCTTC. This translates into CASSLKGLYGYTF.

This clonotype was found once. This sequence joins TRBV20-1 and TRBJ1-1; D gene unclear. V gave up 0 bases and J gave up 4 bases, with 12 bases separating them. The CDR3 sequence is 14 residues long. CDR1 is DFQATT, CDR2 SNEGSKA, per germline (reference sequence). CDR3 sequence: CSARDFGQFTEAFF. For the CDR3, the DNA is TGCAGTGCTAGAGATTTTGGGCAGTTCACTGAAGCTTTCTTT.

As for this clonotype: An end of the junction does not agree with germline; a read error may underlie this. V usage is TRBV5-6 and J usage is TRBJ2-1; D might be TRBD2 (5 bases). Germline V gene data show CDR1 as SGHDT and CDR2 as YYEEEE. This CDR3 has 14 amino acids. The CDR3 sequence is CASTGESSYDEQFF. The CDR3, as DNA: TGTGCCAGCACCGGGGAGAGCTCCTACGATGAGCAGTTCTTC. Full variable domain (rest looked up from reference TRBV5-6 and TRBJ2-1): DAGVTQSPTHLIKTRGQQVTLRCSPKSGHDTVSWYQQALGQGPQFIFQYYEEEERQRGNFPDRFSGHQFPNYSSELNVNALLLGDSALYLCASTGESSYDEQFFGPGTRLTVL.

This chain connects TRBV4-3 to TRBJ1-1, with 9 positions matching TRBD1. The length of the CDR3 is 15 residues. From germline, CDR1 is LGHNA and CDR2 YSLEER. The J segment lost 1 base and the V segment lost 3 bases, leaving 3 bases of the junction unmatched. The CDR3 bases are TGCGCCAGCAGCCAGTGGACAGGGGCGAACACTGAAGCTTTCTTT. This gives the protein CASSQWTGANTEAFF.

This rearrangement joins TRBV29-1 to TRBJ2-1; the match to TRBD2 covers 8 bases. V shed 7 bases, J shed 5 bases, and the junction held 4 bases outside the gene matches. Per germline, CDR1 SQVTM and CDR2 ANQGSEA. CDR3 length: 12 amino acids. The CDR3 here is CSGTSRNNEQFF. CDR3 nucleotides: TGCAGCGGGACTAGCCGTAACAATGAGCAGTTCTTC.

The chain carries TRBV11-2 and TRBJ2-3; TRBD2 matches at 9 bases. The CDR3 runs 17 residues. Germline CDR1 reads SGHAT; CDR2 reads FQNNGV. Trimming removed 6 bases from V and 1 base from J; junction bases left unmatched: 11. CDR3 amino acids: CASRGLLAGSRTDTQYF. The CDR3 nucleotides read TGTGCCAGCAGAGGCCTACTAGCGGGCAGCCGCACAGATACGCAGTATTTT.

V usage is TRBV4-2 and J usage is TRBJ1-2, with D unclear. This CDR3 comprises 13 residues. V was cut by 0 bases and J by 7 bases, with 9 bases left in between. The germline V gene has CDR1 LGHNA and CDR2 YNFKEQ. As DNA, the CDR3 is TGTGCCAGCAGCCAAGAGCCTGTGGGTGGCTACACCTTC. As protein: CASSQEPVGGYTF.

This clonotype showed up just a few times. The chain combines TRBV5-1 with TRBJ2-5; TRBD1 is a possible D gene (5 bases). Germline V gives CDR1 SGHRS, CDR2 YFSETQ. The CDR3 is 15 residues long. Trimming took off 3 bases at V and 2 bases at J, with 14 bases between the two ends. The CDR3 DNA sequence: TGCGCCAGCAGCTCCCAGGGATATTGGCAAGAGACCCAGTACTTC. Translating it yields CASSSQGYWQETQYF.

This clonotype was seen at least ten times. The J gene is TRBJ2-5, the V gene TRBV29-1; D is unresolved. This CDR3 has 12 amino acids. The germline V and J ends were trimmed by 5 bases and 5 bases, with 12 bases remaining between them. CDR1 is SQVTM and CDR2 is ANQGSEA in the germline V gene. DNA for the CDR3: TGCAGCGTTTTGACGGTGGGGGAGACCCAGTACTTC. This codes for CSVLTVGETQYF.

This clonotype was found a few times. The CDR3 protein is CASSQDGYYGVSDTQYF. The CDR3 coding sequence is TGCGCCAGCAGCCAAGATGGTTACTATGGGGTGTCGGATACGCAGTATTTT. This chain connects TRBV4-1 to TRBJ2-3; no clear D gene. V lost 0 bases and J lost 6, with 19 bases in between. The germline V gene has CDR1 MGHRA and CDR2 YSYEKL. The CDR3 has 17 residues.

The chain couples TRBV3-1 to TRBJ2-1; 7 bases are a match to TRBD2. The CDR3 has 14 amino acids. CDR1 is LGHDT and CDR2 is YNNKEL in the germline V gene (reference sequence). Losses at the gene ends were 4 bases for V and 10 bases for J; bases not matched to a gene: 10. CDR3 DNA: TGTGCCAGCAGCCCCGGGACTACAATCAGCGAGCAGTTCTTC. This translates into CASSPGTTISEQFF.

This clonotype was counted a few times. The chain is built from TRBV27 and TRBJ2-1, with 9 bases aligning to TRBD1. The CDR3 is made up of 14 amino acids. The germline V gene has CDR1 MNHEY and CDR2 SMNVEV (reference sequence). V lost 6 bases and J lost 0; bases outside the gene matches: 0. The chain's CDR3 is CASRTGGSYNEQFF. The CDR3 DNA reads TGTGCCAGCAGGACAGGGGGCTCCTACAATGAGCAGTTCTTC.